Shown below are 26 T cell receptor beta chains from a single sample sequenced in a study of blood T cell repertoires in COVID-19. Using immunoSEQ multiplex PCR, the repertoire was profiled, and TCRdb retains in-frame clones only, with some absent. The sample lists 70,000 to 95,000 clones; roughly 80% were seen once. Sequenced input: peripheral blood. The receptors derive from a woman in her 70s with active or convalescent COVID-19.

This rearrangement joins TRBV19 to TRBJ1-2; D not certain. Germline CDR1 is LNHDA and CDR2 is SQIVND (reference sequence). The CDR3 contains 13 residues. The germline V and J ends were trimmed by 0 bases and 8 bases, with 10 bases remaining between them. The CDR3 region is CASSIDGGSGYTF. In DNA, the CDR3 is TGTGCCAGTAGTATAGACGGAGGGTCCGGCTACACCTTC.

The chain carries TRBV24-1 and TRBJ2-2; unclear D gene. CDR3 length equals 14 residues. The germline CDR1 and CDR2 sequences are KGHDR and SFDVKD. Trimming took off 3 bases at V and 7 bases at J, with 11 bases between the two ends. CDR3: CATSDPSRLGELFF. The CDR3 DNA sequence: TGTGCCACCAGTGATCCCAGCAGGCTCGGGGAGCTGTTTTTT.

In its sample, this clone was seen once. The chain employs TRBV25-1 and TRBJ1-1; 8 positions match TRBD1. The CDR3 has 14 amino acids. Germline CDR1 reads MGHDK; CDR2 reads SYGVNS. V was clipped by 6 bases and J by 6 bases; unmatched bases: 9. The DNA for the CDR3 is TGTGCCAGCAGAAGCCAGGGGGCGAGGTCTGAAGCTTTCTTT. Protein sequence: CASRSQGARSEAFF.

The chain combines TRBV9 with TRBJ1-2; TRBD1 agrees at 7 bases. The CDR3 spans 16 residues. V dropped 4 bases and J dropped 7; count of bases not matched to a gene: 16. Per the germline V gene, CDR1 is SGDLS and CDR2 is YYNGEE. The CDR3 nucleotides are TGTGCCAGCAGCCCCGTTGGGGACAGCTCTAGGAGTGGCTACACCTTC. Translating it yields CASSPVGDSSRSGYTF. Full variable domain (missing parts from reference TRBV9 and TRBJ1-2): DSGVTQTPKHLITATGQRVTLRCSPRSGDLSVYWYQQSLDQGLQFLIQYYNGEERAKGNILERFSAQQFPDLHSELNLSSLELGDSALYFCASSPVGDSSRSGYTFGSGTRLTVV.

V usage is TRBV6-6 and J usage is TRBJ2-3; D is undetermined. The ends were cut back, 7 bases at V and 1 base at J, with 18 bases in the middle. The germline V gene encodes CDR1 MNHNY and CDR2 SVGAGI (reference sequence). This CDR3 spans 16 amino acids. The CDR3 sequence: CASIRDEAYRTDTQYF. CDR3 DNA sequence: TGTGCCAGCATTAGAGACGAGGCTTATCGCACAGATACGCAGTATTTT.

The chain joins TRBV5-1 to TRBJ2-3, with D unresolved. The V and J ends lost 1 base and 0 bases respectively, with 9 bases between them. Germline CDR1 SGHRS, CDR2 YFSETQ. This CDR3 has 15 residues. CDR3 sequence reads: CASSLTGLSTDTQYF. As DNA, the CDR3 is TGCGCCAGCAGCTTGACTGGTCTAAGCACAGATACGCAGTATTTT. Combining the CDR3 with reference TRBV5-1 and TRBJ2-3 gives the whole variable domain KAGVTQTPRYLIKTRGQQVTLSCSPISGHRSVSWYQQTPGQGLQFLFEYFSETQRNKGNFPGRFSGRQFSNSRSEMNVSTLELGDSALYLCASSLTGLSTDTQYFGPGTRLTVL.

The V call is TRBV5-1, the J call TRBJ1-1, with TRBD1 matching 7 bases. Germline assignment: CDR1 SGHRS and CDR2 YFSETQ. The V segment lost 8 bases and the J segment 0 bases; nucleotides outside the gene matches: 4. This CDR3 has 13 amino acids. The CDR3 spells CASNQGVNTEAFF. The CDR3 nucleotides are TGCGCCAGTAATCAGGGGGTGAACACTGAAGCTTTCTTT.

The CDR3 region has the DNA TGTGCCAGCAGACAAAGCGGGGGCACCAGCTACACCTTC. It specifies CASRQSGGTSYTF. The rearrangement joins TRBV3-1 (or the pseudogene TRBV3-2) to TRBJ1-2; D is perhaps TRBD1 (6 bases). V was trimmed by 6 bases and J by 9 bases, leaving 17 bases between them. CDR1 is LGHDT and CDR2 is YNNKEL in the germline V gene (reference sequence). The length of the CDR3 is 13 residues.

The gene calls are TRBV5-1 and TRBJ2-3; 8 nucleotides agree with TRBD2. Per the germline V gene, CDR1 is SGHRS and CDR2 is YFSETQ. The CDR3 consists of 15 residues. Losses at the gene ends were 3 bases for V and 3 bases for J; bases not matched to a gene: 6. CDR3 coding DNA: TGCGCCAGCAGCTCGACTAGCGCTCTGACAGATACGCAGTATTTT. Amino acid sequence: CASSSTSALTDTQYF. Variable domain in full (rest from reference TRBV5-1 and TRBJ2-3): KAGVTQTPRYLIKTRGQQVTLSCSPISGHRSVSWYQQTPGQGLQFLFEYFSETQRNKGNFPGRFSGRQFSNSRSEMNVSTLELGDSALYLCASSSTSALTDTQYFGPGTRLTVL.

The rearrangement links TRBV5-1 to TRBJ1-3; a possible D gene is TRBD1 (5 bases). CDR1 and CDR2 (germline): SGHRS, YFSETQ. The CDR3 contains 14 residues. V was pared by 5 bases and J by 3 bases, with 12 bases between. DNA for the CDR3: TGCGCCAGCAGTTCGCAGGGTAGTGGAAACACCATATATTTT. It is translated as CASSSQGSGNTIYF.

The genes are TRBV5-4 and TRBJ1-3, with 7 bases matching TRBD1. V was clipped by 4 bases and J by 1 base; unmatched bases: 5. Germline CDR1 SGHNT, CDR2 YYREEE (reference sequence). The CDR3 consists of 15 residues. The CDR3 DNA reads as TGTGCCAGCAGCCCAGGGGGTGATTCTGGAAACACCATATATTTT. Protein: CASSPGGDSGNTIYF.

J is TRBJ2-5 and V is TRBV19, with D tentatively TRBD2 (5 bases). The CDR3 is made up of 11 amino acids. In germline, CDR1 is LNHDA, CDR2 SQIVND (reference sequence). V was pared by 8 bases and J by 7 bases, with 11 bases between. The CDR3 loop is CASWSRVTQYF. In DNA form, the CDR3 reads TGTGCCAGTTGGTCGCGGGTGACCCAGTACTTC.

The genes are TRBV27 and TRBJ1-1, with 9 bases matching TRBD1. The CDR3 loop spans 16 amino acids. Germline V gene sequence: CDR1 MNHEY, CDR2 SMNVEV (reference sequence). Trimming took 4 bases from V and 0 from J; bases not matched to a gene: 6. CDR3 sequence (DNA): TGTGCCAGCAGTTACAGGGGGCAAAGTGTGAACACTGAAGCTTTCTTT. Residues: CASSYRGQSVNTEAFF.

In nucleotides, the CDR3 is TGTGCCAGCAGGCTTACTTCTAGCGATGATACGCAGTATTTT. Encoded protein: CASRLTSSDDTQYF. V is TRBV7-2 and J is TRBJ2-3, with D perhaps matching TRBD2 (6 bases). Trimming took off 6 bases at V and 6 bases at J, with 16 bases between the two ends. The CDR3 is 14 amino acids. The germline gives CDR1 SGHTA, CDR2 FQGNSA. The entire variable domain, with the rest obtained from reference TRBV7-2 and TRBJ2-3, is as follows: GAGVSQSPSNKVTEKGKDVELRCDPISGHTALYWYRQSLGQGLEFLIYFQGNSAPDKSGLPSDRFSAERTGGSVSTLTIQRTQQEDSAVYLCASRLTSSDDTQYFGPGTRLTVL.

The rearrangement joins TRBV2 to TRBJ2-7; the match to TRBD1 covers 9 bases. Trimming cost V 4 bases and J 4 bases; bases outside gene matches: 5. Germline CDR1 is SNHLY and CDR2 is FYNNEI. This CDR3 has 14 residues. CDR3 sequence reads: CASSVMGQGYEQYF. The CDR3 coding sequence is TGTGCCAGCAGTGTGATGGGACAGGGATACGAGCAGTACTTC.

This clone was observed once. This sequence joins TRBV27 and TRBJ2-3; D possibly corresponds to TRBD2 (5 bases). Trimming took 7 bases from V and 4 from J, leaving 9 bases between them. Germline V gives CDR1 MNHEY, CDR2 SMNVEV (reference sequence). The length of the CDR3 is 12 residues. The CDR3 spells CASKTRSDTQYF. DNA for the CDR3: TGTGCCAGCAAAACTAGGTCAGATACGCAGTATTTT.

A few counts support this clone. The J gene is TRBJ2-2, the V gene TRBV7-2; D possibly corresponds to TRBD1 (5 bases). The CDR3 is made up of 16 amino acids. CDR1 is SGHTA, CDR2 FQGNSA, per germline. V was shortened by 2 bases and J by 6 bases, with 16 bases between the two germline ends. CDR3 in amino acids: CASSLQGRGVAGELFF. The DNA for the CDR3 is TGTGCCAGCAGCTTACAGGGTAGGGGTGTGGCCGGGGAGCTGTTTTTT.

The chain combines TRBV7-8 with TRBJ2-7, with TRBD1 matching 8 bases. The V gene end was trimmed by 1 base and the J gene end by 7 bases; junction bases not matched to a gene: 9. The germline CDR1 and CDR2 sequences are SGHVS and FQNEAQ. The CDR3 length is 15 residues. This CDR3 is CASSLGQGAAQEQYF. The CDR3, as DNA: TGTGCCAGCAGCTTAGGGCAGGGGGCGGCCCAGGAGCAGTACTTC.

The chain recombines TRBV5-4 with TRBJ1-1; D uncertain. V was cut by 4 bases and J by 1 base, with 8 bases left in between. Germline V gives CDR1 SGHNT, CDR2 YYREEE (reference sequence). The CDR3 extends over 13 amino acids. The CDR3 nucleotides are TGTGCCAGCAGCCCCCGGGGGAACACTGAAGCTTTCTTT. Translated: CASSPRGNTEAFF.

The chain carries TRBV7-2 and TRBJ1-1, with 9 bases identical to TRBD1. Germline V CDR1 and CDR2: SGHTA, FQGNSA. V shed 3 bases and J 5 bases; nucleotides not matched to a gene: 4. This CDR3 region has 14 residues. The CDR3 sequence: CASSFVTGGTEAFF. The CDR3 DNA is TGTGCCAGCAGCTTCGTGACAGGGGGGACTGAAGCTTTCTTT.

CDR3 bases: TGTGCCAGCAGCTCAAACAGGGGGAAAAGCTCCTACGAGCAGTACTTC. Translating it yields CASSSNRGKSSYEQYF. The chain combines TRBV5-6 with TRBJ2-7, with 8 bases that match TRBD1. In germline, CDR1 is SGHDT, CDR2 YYEEEE. The CDR3 loop spans 16 amino acids. The V gene end was trimmed by 3 bases and the J gene end by 0 bases; junction bases not matched to a gene: 8. Full variable domain (rest looked up from reference TRBV5-6 and TRBJ2-7): DAGVTQSPTHLIKTRGQQVTLRCSPKSGHDTVSWYQQALGQGPQFIFQYYEEEERQRGNFPDRFSGHQFPNYSSELNVNALLLGDSALYLCASSSNRGKSSYEQYFGPGTRLTVT.

The rearrangement uses TRBV5-1 and TRBJ1-1, with 8 bases matching TRBD1. V was pared by 3 bases and J by 3 bases, with 4 bases of the junction left unmatched. The CDR3 has 14 residues. CDR1 and CDR2 (germline): SGHRS, YFSETQ. In DNA, the CDR3 is TGCGCCAGCAGCTGGACAGGGCGGGACACTGAAGCTTTCTTT. Its translation: CASSWTGRDTEAFF.

This rearrangement joins TRBV9 to TRBJ2-3; maybe TRBD1 (6 bases). Per germline, CDR1 SGDLS and CDR2 YYNGEE. The CDR3 is 15 residues long. Deletions cut 0 bases from V and 1 base from J, with 9 bases between. CDR3 nucleotide sequence: TGTGCCAGCAGCGTAGTAGGGGGAGGCACAGATACGCAGTATTTT. Protein sequence: CASSVVGGGTDTQYF.

The rearrangement joins TRBV6-2 or TRBV6-3 to TRBJ1-5, with D tentatively TRBD1 (5 bases). This CDR3 has 14 amino acids. CDR1 and CDR2 from the germline V gene are MNHEY and SVGEGT. V gave up 4 bases and J gave up 5 bases, with 12 bases separating them. CDR3 in DNA: TGTGCCAGCAGTTTTCTTCCCAGGGATCAGCCCCAGCATTTT. Encoded protein: CASSFLPRDQPQHF.

The V and J genes are TRBV6-2 or TRBV6-3 and TRBJ1-1; 7 bases fit TRBD1. This CDR3 contains 18 residues. Germline lookup yields CDR1 MNHEY and CDR2 SVGEGT. V lost 4 bases, J lost 2 bases, and 16 bases stayed unmatched. The CDR3 sequence: CASSSLTSSDRLNTEAFF. DNA of the CDR3: TGTGCCAGCAGTTCCCTAACCTCCTCGGACAGGCTAAACACTGAAGCTTTCTTT.

The rearrangement uses TRBV6-2 or TRBV6-3 and TRBJ2-7; 11 positions match TRBD2. Germline lookup yields CDR1 MNHEY and CDR2 SVGEGT. The CDR3 length is 14 residues. V shed 5 bases and J 3 bases; nucleotides not matched to a gene: 3. The CDR3 region is CASSPLAGGYEQYF. In DNA, the CDR3 is TGTGCCAGCAGTCCCCTAGCGGGGGGCTACGAGCAGTACTTC.